This T cell receptor beta chain was identified during a study of vaccination and CD4 T cells after COVID-19 (dated by TCRdb to 2022 to 2024). Background on the whole study: Convalescent patients had a positive SARS-CoV-2 result on nasal swab PCR, and of these patients, nine had mild disease and one had severe disease. In ten to eleven COVID-19 convalescent patients and a few infection-naive healthy vaccine recipients, researchers compared the spike-specific CD4+ TCR repertoire from before mRNA vaccination with the repertoire from after. Participants got two doses of the Pfizer-BioNTech BNT162b2 vaccine (n=8) or two doses of the Moderna mRNA-1273 vaccine (n=2). Post-vaccine blood samples were collected a median of about 69 days after the second vaccine dose, ranging from about 12 to 250 days. Post-COVID blood samples from convalescent patients were collected a median of roughly 100 days after diagnosis, with a range of 35 to 161 days. Control cultures used a CEFX viral epitope pool as positive control, an HIV-1 Nef peptide pool as negative control, or no peptide. The convalescent cohort comprised six males and four females, including two Hispanic individuals, seven Caucasians, two Asians and one multiracial person. For stimulating the cultures, overlapping spike peptide pools were used, derived from SARS-CoV-2 as well as from the common cold coronaviruses HCoV-NL63, HCoV-OC43 and HCoV-229E.

Overall study results and their limits: The study included relatively few convalescent patients and did not analyze early timepoints after natural infection. Among convalescent patients, a median around 86% of the SARS-CoV-2-reactive clones seen after vaccination appeared only after vaccination, which suggests priming specific to the vaccine. The median number of SARS-CoV-2-reactive clonotypes rose from around 22 after infection to roughly 38 after vaccination, but the change was not significant. Of the vaccine-specific clones in convalescent patients, 304 of 307, or nearly all, reacted only to SARS-CoV-2 spike and did not cross-react with common cold coronaviruses.

In regard to this clonotype: Its antigen remains undetermined. The sample holds no much larger clone one base away, and base qualities are not on file.

The sample's treatment or condition label, in plain terms: approximately 10-day PBMC culture with coronavirus spike peptide pools or control peptides (ViraFEST assay). The study used the ViraFEST assay, which expanded antigen-specific T cells with peptide pools and then identified expanded clonotypes by TCR sequencing. The convalescent patients' positive SARS-CoV-2 PCR tests were from March to December 2020, which was before the Alpha, Beta and Delta variants emerged in the United States. Each well held approximately 2 million PBMCs cultured in IMDM containing roughly 5% human AB serum and about 10 IU/ml IL-2, with 7.5 to 10 ug/ml peptide pools added. On days 3 and 7, half of the culture medium was replaced with fresh IL-2-containing medium. Once the cells had been in culture for roughly 10 days, the EasySep CD4+ T cell isolation kit was used to isolate CD4+ T cells by negative selection. PBMCs were separated from whole blood using Ficoll-Paque Plus gradient centrifugation and then either used fresh or cryopreserved at -140C. In general, triplicate wells were set up for every culture condition.

CDR1 and CDR2 are read off the germline V gene (reference sequence) as LGHDT and YNNKEL. V and J lose 2 bases and 5 bases, and a span of 16 bases separates them. From its cysteine to its phenylalanine, the CDR3 spans 15 amino acids. This entry keeps only the CDR3 DNA: 45 bases, framed from base 1. The method behind the library was PCR. DNA from cultured CD4+ T cells was subjected to TCR sequencing with the Oncomine TCR Beta short-read assay at the Johns Hopkins FTIC core. The QIAamp micro DNA kit was used to extract genomic DNA from the cultured CD4+ T cells. The Oncomine TCR Beta libraries from cultured CD4+ T cells were pooled using unique dual indexes and then sequenced on an Illumina iSeq 100. From the authors' description of their analysis: Non-productive sequences were filtered out, and CDR3s that did not start with C, did not end with F or W, or were shorter than 7 amino acids were discarded. The MANAFEST web application was used to identify antigen-specific clonotypes by comparing peptide-stimulated wells against reference wells and other culture wells. To be called positive, a clone needed an FDR below 0.05, an odds ratio above 5, and a productive frequency above 0.1% in at least two of three replicate wells. Clonotypes that were significantly expanded in both SARS-CoV-2 spike wells and at least one common cold coronavirus spike condition were defined as cross-reactive. Similarity between CDR3 sequences was evaluated in R version 3.6.1 using Levenshtein distances (stringdist) and unrooted phylogenetic trees (ape). The public reads were reprocessed in TCRdb via fastp at Q25 and MiXCR, keeping in-frame beta chains. Rows with one shared CDR3 protein collapse into an entry with the most common genes and DNA. These V and J calls rely on TCRdb rather than the paper's analysis. The sample has thousands of distinct CDR3 sequences on record, roughly 17% of them singletons. Approximately 15% of the sample comes from the top ten.

Recombination joined TRBV3-1 with TRBJ2-7; the D segment could be TRBD2, given 7 matching bases. This clonotype was sampled from a human donor who had recovered from COVID-19. Sequencing used CD4+ T cells from blood, cultured in vitro. The CDR3 loop reads CASSQRGARTHEQYF. The DNA sequence is as follows: TGTGCCAGCAGCCAACGGGGGGCGCGGACCCACGAGCAGTACTTC.